A single sample gave rise to the 22 T cell receptor beta chains below, sequenced in a study of patients and donors after allogeneic stem cell transplantation. TCRdb analysed the RT-PCR reads with MiXCR anew, one entry per CDR3 protein. The table has 15,000 to 20,000 distinct CDR3 sequences, 4.5% to 6% seen once. The sample consisted of blood, either unsorted or a sorted T cell fraction (not recorded which). The receptors were gathered from a human donor who was either an allogeneic HSCT recipient or a stem cell or donor lymphocyte infusion donor (not recorded which). It is not recorded whose cells these are; they may come from a transplant donor.

The chain joins TRBV20-1 to TRBJ1-1, with unresolved D. The length of the CDR3 is 13 residues. The germline gives CDR1 DFQATT, CDR2 SNEGSKA (reference sequence). The V and J ends lost 1 base and 5 bases respectively, with 11 bases between them. The CDR3 sequence is CSARVGRITEAFF. The CDR3 DNA sequence: TGCAGTGCTAGAGTGGGCAGGATTACTGAAGCTTTCTTT.

This clonotype has a count of ten or more. This chain links TRBV6-5 with TRBJ1-3; D unresolved. Germline CDR1 MNHEY, CDR2 SVGAGI. V shed 2 bases and J shed 2 bases, with 10 bases lying between them. CDR3 length: 15 residues. The CDR3: CASSYEGEAGNTIYF. CDR3 bases: TGTGCCAGCAGTTACGAGGGAGAGGCTGGAAACACCATATATTTT.

This clonotype appeared many times. The V call is TRBV5-6, the J call TRBJ2-2, with TRBD2 matching over 8 bases. The CDR3 length is 16 residues. In germline, CDR1 is SGHDT, CDR2 YYEEEE. V lost 1 base, J lost 0 bases, and 2 bases stayed unmatched. The CDR3 sequence is CASSLTSGANTGELFF. In DNA form, the CDR3 reads TGTGCCAGCAGCTTGACTAGCGGAGCGAACACCGGGGAGCTGTTTTTT. Drawing the rest from reference TRBV5-6 and TRBJ2-2, the complete variable domain is DAGVTQSPTHLIKTRGQQVTLRCSPKSGHDTVSWYQQALGQGPQFIFQYYEEEERQRGNFPDRFSGHQFPNYSSELNVNALLLGDSALYLCASSLTSGANTGELFFGEGSRLTVL.

Many counts were recorded for this clonotype. The chain is built from TRBV11-1 and TRBJ2-1, with 13 bases identical to TRBD2. This CDR3 contains 18 residues. With 6 bases clipped from V and 0 bases from J, the junction kept 8 bases outside the gene matches. Germline V gene lookup returns CDR1 SGHAT and CDR2 FQDESV (reference sequence). CDR3 nucleotides: TGTGCCAGCAGAAAGACTAGCGGGAGGCGCGGCTCCTACAATGAGCAGTTCTTC. This gives the protein CASRKTSGRRGSYNEQFF.

This clonotype showed up many times. The V call is TRBV19, the J call TRBJ1-1; D uncertain. Per germline, CDR1 LNHDA and CDR2 SQIVND (reference sequence). V was shortened by 5 bases and J by 4 bases, with 14 bases between the two germline ends. CDR3 size: 14 residues. Written as DNA, the CDR3 is TGTGCCAGTAGTGCACTCTCTCGGGGCACTGAAGCTTTCTTT. This encodes CASSALSRGTEAFF.

The chain recombines TRBV6-1 with TRBJ1-5; tentatively, D is TRBD1 (6 bases). The CDR3 loop spans 16 amino acids. V was cut by 4 bases and J by 5 bases, with 18 bases left in between. The germline V gene encodes CDR1 MNHNS and CDR2 SASEGT. The CDR3 protein is CASSAGQGSADQPQHF. CDR3 coding DNA: TGTGCCAGCAGTGCGGGGCAGGGGTCAGCGGATCAGCCCCAGCATTTT.

Relative to its sample, this clonotype is medium-sized. Written as DNA, the CDR3 is TGTGCCAGCAGCATCCCAACTAATGAAAAACTGTTTTTT. This translates into CASSIPTNEKLFF. This chain uses TRBV5-6 with TRBJ1-4; D is unresolved. The ends were cut back, 4 bases at V and 0 bases at J, with 4 bases in the middle. The CDR3 totals 13 residues. Per the germline V gene, CDR1 is SGHDT and CDR2 is YYEEEE.

This clonotype was seen repeatedly, ten times or more. The rearrangement joins TRBV28 to TRBJ2-7; 13 nucleotides line up with TRBD2. The CDR3 length is 16 residues. Germline-derived CDR1 and CDR2 are MDHEN and SYDVKM. Trimming removed 3 bases from V and 4 bases from J; junction bases left unmatched: 6. The chain's CDR3 is CASSFVLAGGLYEQYF. Written as DNA, the CDR3 is TGTGCCAGCAGTTTCGTACTAGCGGGAGGGTTATACGAGCAGTACTTC.

This clonotype counts as medium-sized. The J gene is TRBJ2-1, the V gene TRBV12-3 or TRBV12-4; D might be TRBD1 (7 bases). Trimming removed 5 bases from V and 7 bases from J, with 12 bases in between. This CDR3 has 13 residues. CDR3 coding DNA: TGTGCCAGCAGTCTACAGGGGAGGAATGAGCAGTTCTTC. As protein: CASSLQGRNEQFF.

This clonotype was found many times. V is TRBV7-9 and J is TRBJ2-1, with TRBD2 matching over 13 bases. From germline, CDR1 is SEHNR and CDR2 FQNEAQ (reference sequence). This CDR3 is 16 amino acids long. V shed 8 bases and J 1 base; nucleotides not matched to a gene: 5. The CDR3 loop reads CASGRTSGGSYNEQFF. The CDR3 DNA reads TGTGCCAGCGGTCGGACTAGCGGGGGATCCTACAATGAGCAGTTCTTC.

The CDR3 DNA is TGTGCCAGCAGTTTGACAGGTCTCAGCACAGATACGCAGTATTTT. Translation gives CASSLTGLSTDTQYF. This rearrangement joins TRBV6-5 to TRBJ2-3; tentatively, D is TRBD1 (6 bases). The V gene's germline CDR1 is MNHEY and CDR2 SVGAGI. The CDR3 has 15 amino acids. Trimming pared 4 bases from V and 0 bases from J, leaving 11 bases between.

This clonotype was observed a few times. The gene calls are TRBV7-6 and TRBJ1-5; D may be TRBD1 (6 bases). The CDR3 runs 15 residues. With 4 bases removed from V and 0 bases from J, the gap between germline ends came to 10 bases. CDR1 is SGHVS and CDR2 is FNYEAQ in the germline V gene. The CDR3 nucleotides read TGTGCCAGCAGCTCCGGGACAAATAGCAATCAGCCCCAGCATTTT. Protein product: CASSSGTNSNQPQHF.

This clonotype has a handful of counts. The rearrangement links TRBV10-3 to TRBJ2-5; 7 bases align to TRBD2. This CDR3 is 12 amino acids long. Germline V gene sequence: CDR1 ENHRY, CDR2 SYGVKD. V was clipped by 10 bases and J by 5 bases; unmatched bases: 7. The CDR3 is CATSGGDETQYF. The CDR3 coding sequence is TGTGCCACCTCGGGGGGTGATGAGACCCAGTACTTC.

This clonotype was seen a handful of times. The V and J genes are TRBV10-3 and TRBJ1-1; D ambiguous. Trimming removed 0 bases at V and 3 bases at J, with 8 bases between. This CDR3 spans 14 amino acids. In germline, CDR1 is ENHRY, CDR2 SYGVKD. The CDR3 DNA reads TGTGCCATCAGTGAGTCCCAGGAGGACACTGAAGCTTTCTTT. This encodes CAISESQEDTEAFF.

This clonotype was recorded at least ten times. The chain recombines TRBV7-3 with TRBJ1-5; possible D gene TRBD1, 5 bases. With 5 bases removed from V and 1 base from J, the gap between germline ends came to 6 bases. The germline V gene has CDR1 SGHTA and CDR2 FQGTGA. The length of the CDR3 is 13 residues. CDR3 sequence: CASSRGSNQPQHF. CDR3 nucleotide sequence: TGTGCCAGCAGCCGGGGGAGCAATCAGCCCCAGCATTTT.

This clonotype was recorded many times. This chain connects TRBV13 to TRBJ2-5, with a tentative D call TRBD2 (6 bases). The CDR3 loop spans 11 amino acids. V was trimmed by 8 bases and J by 9 bases, leaving 13 bases between them. Looked up from germline, CDR1 is PRHDT and CDR2 is FYEKMQ (reference sequence). The CDR3 sequence: CASGNWEAQYF. CDR3 coding DNA: TGTGCCAGCGGAAACTGGGAGGCCCAGTACTTC.

This clonotype appeared many times. V and J are TRBV20-1 and TRBJ2-3; TRBD2 aligns across 12 bases. Germline CDR1 reads DFQATT; CDR2 reads SNEGSKA (reference sequence). V lost 3 bases to trimming and J lost 0 bases; unmatched junction nucleotides: 4. The CDR3 covers 16 residues. CDR3 protein: CSASTSGRTSTDTQYF. The CDR3 DNA sequence: TGCAGTGCTAGCACTAGCGGGAGGACTAGCACAGATACGCAGTATTTT.

Ten or more counts support this clonotype. The chain couples TRBV4-1 to TRBJ2-7; D gene unclear. V gave up 2 bases and J gave up 3 bases, with 14 bases separating them. Germline CDR1 reads MGHRA; CDR2 reads YSYEKL. The CDR3 extends over 15 amino acids. The CDR3 spells CASSQRTRGVYEQYF. The DNA for the CDR3 is TGCGCCAGCAGCCAAAGGACCCGTGGGGTCTACGAGCAGTACTTC.

This clonotype was counted a few times. The V gene is TRBV5-4, the J gene TRBJ2-7; D might be TRBD1 (6 bases). Germline loops: CDR1 SGHNT, CDR2 YYREEE (reference sequence). The CDR3 runs to 13 residues. Trimming removed 5 bases from V and 5 bases from J, with 14 bases in between. The DNA of the CDR3 is TGTGCCAGCAGGCGTAGTGAGGGGGACGAGCAGTACTTC. This gives the protein CASRRSEGDEQYF.

This clonotype was recorded many times. For the CDR3, the DNA is TGTGCCAGCAGTTCGACAGACACCGGGGAGCTGTTTTTT. This encodes CASSSTDTGELFF. V usage is TRBV12-3 or TRBV12-4 and J usage is TRBJ2-2; D may be TRBD1 (5 bases). The CDR3 length is 13 residues. V lost 4 bases to trimming and J lost 3 bases, with 6 bases between them.

V and J are TRBV7-3 and TRBJ2-2, with D hard to call. The length of the CDR3 is 14 residues. The germline V gene encodes CDR1 SGHTA and CDR2 FQGTGA. Trimming left V 3 bases short and J 0 bases short, with 5 bases between. The CDR3 DNA follows: TGTGCCAGCAGCTTTGGGTCGAACACCGGGGAGCTGTTTTTT. Its protein product is CASSFGSNTGELFF.

This clonotype occurred many times. This chain links TRBV5-4 with TRBJ1-1; no clear D. The CDR3 is 14 residues long. V lost 6 bases, J lost 0 bases, and 12 bases lay in between. Germline lookup yields CDR1 SGHNT and CDR2 YYREEE (reference sequence). CDR3 in DNA: TGTGCCAGCATCCCGGACTACATGAACACTGAAGCTTTCTTT. Encoded protein: CASIPDYMNTEAFF.